This entry describes one TCR beta chain. The data are from a study of Ad26.COV2.S vaccination and SARS-CoV-2 variants. Whole-study context: Once, or twice with 56 days between doses, Ad26.COV2.S was given intramuscularly.

There are 14 residues in the CDR3. Germline V gives CDR1 WNHNN, CDR2 SYGVQD (reference sequence). V lost 4 bases and J 5 bases, leaving 12 bases between the germline ends. Some clones are missing from TCRdb's copy, which holds only in-frame ones; the method was immunoSEQ multiplex PCR. This sample has roughly 270,000 clones, with 87% found just once. As for treatment: 19 received Ad26.COV2.S at low or high dose, single or two shots; about 5 received placebo; per-sample allocation not given. Samples were taken on day 63 after the first vaccine or placebo injection. The vaccine delivered Wuhan-strain SARS-CoV-2 spike through an Ad26 vector.

The chain employs TRBV10-1 and TRBJ1-5; the D is unclear. The sequence came from a person aged 18-65 years who received the Ad26.COV2.S COVID-19 vaccine or a placebo. Sample: peripheral blood, taken in a trial of Ad26.COV2.S vaccine versus placebo. Here the CDR3 DNA reads TGCGCCAGCAGTGGGCGTTGGGCTCATCAGCCCCAGCATTTT. Protein product: CASSGRWAHQPQHF.